The present T cell receptor (beta chain) was sequenced within a study of blood T cell repertoires in COVID-19. Profiled with immunoSEQ multiplex PCR; TCRdb holds only in-frame clones, not every one. The table shows tens of thousands of clones, with about 80% occurring only once. The clonotype was recovered from a human donor in a cohort sampled during active COVID-19. What was sequenced was peripheral blood.

DNA of the CDR3: TGTGCCAGCAAGCCCATAGAGGATACGCAGTATTTT. Translated: CASKPIEDTQYF. The chain has TRBV11-2 and TRBJ2-3, with D unresolved. The CDR3 totals 12 residues. The germline V gene encodes CDR1 SGHAT and CDR2 FQNNGV. With 7 bases removed from V and 6 bases from J, the gap between germline ends came to 11 bases.